In this sample, the clone carrying this T cell receptor beta chain turned up many times. The antigen is unknown. Per the germline V gene, CDR1 is LNHDA and CDR2 is SQIVND (reference sequence). The CDR3 has 18 amino acids. The J segment lost 4 bases and the V segment lost 5 bases, leaving 11 bases of the junction unmatched. The data originate from a study of CD8+CD57+ T cells in acquired aplastic anemia. Study overall: Quantities of DNA derived from sorted CD4+ and CD8+ cells averaged approximately 3.5 ug.

TCR beta VDJ and CDR3 profiling used genomic DNA as template. TCRdb redid the calling of the reads with MiXCR, one entry per CDR3 protein. The sample records about 190,000 distinct CDR3 sequences, 64% being singletons. Regarding the study as a whole: Patients were compared with controls for CD8+ Simpson's diversity, and no significant difference emerged. About 30 CD8+ CDR3 sequences occurred in both the patients and the controls.

The gene calls are TRBV19 and TRBJ2-2; 12 nucleotides align to TRBD1. The specimen was sorted CD4+, CD8+, or CD8+CD57+ T cells (not recorded which) from PBMCs. The TCR originated in a human donor with severe aplastic anemia or a healthy control (not recorded which). The CDR3 reads CASSPKGQGAISTGELFF. The CDR3 DNA follows: TGTGCCAGTAGTCCCAAGGGACAGGGGGCCATCTCCACCGGGGAGCTGTTTTTT.